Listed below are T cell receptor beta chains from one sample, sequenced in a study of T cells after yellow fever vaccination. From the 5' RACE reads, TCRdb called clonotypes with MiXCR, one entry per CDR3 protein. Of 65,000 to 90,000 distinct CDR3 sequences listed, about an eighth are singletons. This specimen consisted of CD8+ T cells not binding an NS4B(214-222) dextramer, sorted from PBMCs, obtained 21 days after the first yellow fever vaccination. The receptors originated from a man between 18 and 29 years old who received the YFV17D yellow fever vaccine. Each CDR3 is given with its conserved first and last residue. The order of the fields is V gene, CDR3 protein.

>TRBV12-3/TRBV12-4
CASSLDGNQPQHF
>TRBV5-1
CASSLSTGYSEKLFF
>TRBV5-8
CASSQGQGGRETQYF
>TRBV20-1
CSARDRQGPYNEQFF
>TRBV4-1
CASRSVGGRNSPLHF
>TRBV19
CASSETGELFF
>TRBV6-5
CASSYSGGRQETQYF
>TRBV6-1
CASTLSGWGNEQFF
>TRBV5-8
CASSFGVHPYNEQFF
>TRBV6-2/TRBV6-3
CASQGTEAFF
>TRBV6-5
CASSFQGRAGELFF
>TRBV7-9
CASSLDGSYEQYF
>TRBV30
CAWSATVTYEQYF
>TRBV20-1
CSARVNGRTQETQYF
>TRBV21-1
CASSKVEGYGYTF
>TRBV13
CASSLVRLGTEAFF
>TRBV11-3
CASSPPGLSNEQFF
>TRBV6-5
CASSYGVDRDTDTQYF
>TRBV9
CASSVSQGYNEQFF
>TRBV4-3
CASSPARDRVTYEQYF
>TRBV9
CASSLGTVNTEAFF
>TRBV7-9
CASSSVGGDGSPLHF
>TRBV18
CASSPGGYGQPQHF
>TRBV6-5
CASSYASGDTEAFF
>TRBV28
CASSWGTRKSTDTQYF
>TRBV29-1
CSVEGPSTDTQYF
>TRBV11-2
CASSLEPGTGFGVNEQFF
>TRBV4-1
CASSPRVADRGRDGYTF
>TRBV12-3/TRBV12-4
CASSQGGDTQYF
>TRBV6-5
CASSYGRNTGELFF
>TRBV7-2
CASSFSRPNSNQPQHF
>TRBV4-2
CASSPRDAEARETQYF
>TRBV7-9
CASSLEGTGETEAFF
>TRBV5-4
CASSRQSLNTEAFF
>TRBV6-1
CASSKQGGVYNEQFF
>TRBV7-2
CASSLQGTGGNQPQHF
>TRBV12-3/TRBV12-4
CASSFPILASCCGIKGTQYF
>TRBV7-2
CASSFGGHGYTF
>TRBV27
CASTPFTGGSYEQYF
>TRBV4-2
CASSPGPGRVAGITGELFF
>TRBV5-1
CASSLSTDTQYF
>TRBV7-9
CASSTDDGEQFF